This T cell receptor beta chain was observed in a study of blood T cell repertoires in COVID-19. Across the study: T cells, B-cell-depleted T cells, or PBMCs supplied cDNA or gDNA.

Authors' data handling: Amplification of reference gene primers was used by the study to estimate nucleated cell counts. TCRdb's copy holds only in-frame clones and misses some; the assay was immunoSEQ multiplex PCR. V, J and clone size are taken as reported in that table, and D and trimming were inferred from the DNA itself. The sample lists around 210,000 clones, 85% occurring once. Seattle patients were enrolled while actively infected and followed longitudinally. V gave up 8 bases and J gave up 1 base; unmatched junction bases: 13. The CDR3 loop spans 19 amino acids. The V gene's germline CDR1 is SNHLY and CDR2 FYNNEI.

Sequenced sample: peripheral blood. V usage is TRBV2 and J usage is TRBJ2-3; 15 bases line up with TRBD2. The receptor's source is a man aged 50 to 59 with COVID-19, enrolled during active disease. CDR3 nucleotide sequence: TGTGCCAGCCTTTTGGGGACTAGCGGGGGGCGTGGGGGCACAGATACGCAGTATTTT. This translates into CASLLGTSGGRGGTDTQYF.